Listed here are 5 T cell receptor beta chains from one sample, sequenced in a study of low-dose radiotherapy and immunotherapy resistance in tumors. With TRAV- and TRBV-specific primers, first-strand cDNA was made, covering the alpha and beta chains. PCR amplification of the TCRs was performed with Phusion for 20 PCR cycles, and it relied on a constant-region primer together with a V-primer adapter. A single record per CDR3 protein comes from TCRdb applying MiXCR to the reads. The sample carries 75,000 to 95,000 distinct CDR3 sequences, roughly 20% recorded once. Time point given: after trial treatment. Treatment here: LDRT plus nivolumab, ipilimumab, low-dose cyclophosphamide and aspirin (RACIN trial). The sequencing used PBMCs, collected after low-dose radiotherapy plus immunotherapy. The origin of the receptors is a female donor with ovarian cancer.

This clonotype was seen at least ten times. V usage is TRBV5-5 and J usage is TRBJ2-3; TRBD1 agrees at 8 bases. Germline V lookup: CDR1 SGHKS, CDR2 YYEKEE (reference sequence). This CDR3 has 16 residues. The V segment lost 4 bases and the J segment 0 bases; nucleotides outside the gene matches: 7. CDR3 sequence reads: CASSGQGGFSTDTQYF. The CDR3 bases are TGTGCCAGCAGCGGACAGGGTGGATTTAGCACAGATACGCAGTATTTT.

This clonotype was counted many times. The V and J genes are TRBV7-2 and TRBJ2-7, with D uncertain. The V gene lost 3 bases and the J gene lost 3 bases, with 12 bases spanning the gap. The length of the CDR3 is 14 residues. CDR1 SGHTA and CDR2 FQGNSA come from the germline V gene. The CDR3 reads CASSLDRNSYEQYF. The CDR3 DNA reads TGTGCCAGCAGCTTGGACCGGAATAGCTACGAGCAGTACTTC.

This clonotype was seen ten or more times. V gene TRBV12-3 or TRBV12-4 combines with J gene TRBJ2-7, with 9 bases matching TRBD2. V was pared by 3 bases and J by 2 bases, with 5 bases of the junction left unmatched. The CDR3 is 15 residues long. The CDR3 protein is CASSLGGLAPYEQYF. As DNA, the CDR3 is TGTGCCAGCAGTTTGGGGGGACTAGCCCCCTACGAGCAGTACTTC.

V usage is TRBV6-1 and J usage is TRBJ2-5; 13 nucleotides line up with TRBD2. Germline CDR1 reads MNHNS; CDR2 reads SASEGT. The CDR3 is 16 amino acids. The V and J ends lost 8 bases and 5 bases, in that order; junction bases with no gene match: 11. The CDR3 region is CASVRTSGSPGETQYF. Written as DNA, the CDR3 is TGTGCCAGCGTTCGGACTAGCGGGAGCCCGGGGGAGACCCAGTACTTC.

This clonotype has a count of ten or more. DNA of the CDR3: TGTGCCAGCAGTTACACAGGGGGCTACACTGAAGCTTTCTTT. It translates to CASSYTGGYTEAFF. This chain links TRBV6-1 with TRBJ1-1; 9 positions match TRBD1. V dropped 5 bases and J dropped 3; count of bases not matched to a gene: 4. The CDR3 runs to 14 residues. CDR1 and CDR2 from the germline V gene are MNHNS and SASEGT.